Each of the 7 T cell receptor beta chains below was sequenced from the same sample in a study of T cell changes during pregnancy in multiple sclerosis. The method was immunoSEQ multiplex PCR; TCRdb's version includes in-frame clones alone and lacks a portion of them. The sample lists about 28,000 clones, roughly 89% occurring once. The sample consisted of CD4+ T cells from peripheral blood mononuclear cells, taken in the second trimester of pregnancy. The receptors were gathered from a female donor with multiple sclerosis, enrolled in a pregnancy study.

The J gene is TRBJ1-2, the V gene TRBV2; the match to TRBD1 covers 9 bases. CDR1 and CDR2 from the germline V gene are SNHLY and FYNNEI. V shed 9 bases, J shed 5 bases, and the junction held 7 bases outside the gene matches. The CDR3 is 13 residues long. The CDR3 loop reads CASRGQGIYGYTF. In nucleotides, the CDR3 is TGTGCCAGTAGGGGACAGGGAATTTATGGCTACACCTTC. The whole variable domain, filled in from reference TRBV2 and TRBJ1-2, reads EPEVTQTPSHQVTQMGQEVILRCVPISNHLYFYWYRQILGQKVEFLVSFYNNEISEKSEIFDDQFSVERPDGSNFTLKIRSTKLEDSAMYFCASRGQGIYGYTFGSGTRLTVV.

CDR3 coding DNA: TGTGCCAGCAGCCGGCGGCGCGCCGGTTCTGGGGCCAACGTCCTGACTTTC. Its translation is CASSRRRAGSGANVLTF. This chain links TRBV7-2 with TRBJ2-6, with D uncertain. The CDR3 is 17 amino acids. V gave up 5 bases and J gave up 1 base, with 15 bases separating them. Germline V CDR1 and CDR2: SGHTA, FQGNSA.

The chain has TRBV29-1 and TRBJ1-1; 7 bases match TRBD1. CDR1 is SQVTM, CDR2 ANQGSEA, per germline. The CDR3 totals 14 residues. The trim removed 0 bases at V and 1 base at J, leaving 2 bases unmatched. CDR3 in DNA: TGCAGCGTTGAAGATGGGACAGCGAACACTGAAGCTTTCTTT. It encodes CSVEDGTANTEAFF.

The genes are TRBV30 and TRBJ2-7; D unresolved. The ends were cut back, 2 bases at V and 2 bases at J, with 7 bases in the middle. Germline-derived CDR1 and CDR2 are GTSNPN and SVGIG (reference sequence). The CDR3 is 12 residues long. As DNA, the CDR3 is TGTGCCTGGAGTTTATCTACCTACGAGCAGTACTTC. Its translation: CAWSLSTYEQYF.

The gene calls are TRBV19 and TRBJ1-5; possibly TRBD1 for D (5 bases). The CDR3 covers 12 residues. Germline V gene data show CDR1 as LNHDA and CDR2 as SQIVND (reference sequence). Trimming cost V 4 bases and J 9 bases, with 10 bases left between them. The CDR3 loop is CASSTRGGPQHF. CDR3 nucleotides: TGTGCCAGTAGTACTAGGGGAGGGCCCCAGCATTTT.

The chain's CDR3 is CASSLRQAGKNIQYF. The DNA for the CDR3 is TGTGCCAGCAGCTTAAGACAAGCGGGGAAAAACATTCAGTACTTC. The chain recombines TRBV7-2 with TRBJ2-4, with 7 bases that match TRBD2. Germline loops: CDR1 SGHTA, CDR2 FQGNSA. V lost 2 bases and J lost 4; bases outside the gene matches: 5. The CDR3 is 15 residues long.

This clone was picked up a small number of times. The genes are TRBV19 and TRBJ1-5; 7 nucleotides agree with TRBD1. The CDR3 runs to 19 residues. Unmatched junction bases numbered 22, after V lost 5 bases and J lost 6 bases. The germline V gene encodes CDR1 LNHDA and CDR2 SQIVND (reference sequence). In nucleotides, the CDR3 is TGTGCCAGTAGTCCTGGGGACAGAAAAATGACTACTTGGCGTCAGCCCCAGCATTTT. Amino acid sequence: CASSPGDRKMTTWRQPQHF.